These 10 T cell receptor beta chains share one sample of origin, sequenced in a study of blood T cell repertoires in COVID-19 (TCRdb year 2020). The protocol used for the library was the immunoSEQ multiplex PCR assay. TCRdb provides this immuneACCESS table in a form limited to in-frame rearrangements. Some clones are lacking; in checked studies, under half of them reflect an unresolved V gene, and why the rest are absent is not known. In all, the sample holds 25,000 to 30,000 clones, and 88% of those were seen once. The leading ten clones occupy less than 9.5% of the sample. The sequenced sample consisted of peripheral blood. Source of these receptors: a woman aged 45-65 years with active COVID-19.

This sequence joins TRBV3-1 (or the pseudogene TRBV3-2) and TRBJ2-7; unclear D gene. The V gene lost 1 base and the J gene lost 4 bases, with 11 bases spanning the gap. Germline CDR1 LGHDT, CDR2 YNNKEL (reference sequence). This CDR3 spans 14 amino acids. The CDR3 spells CASSQVNSLYEQYF. The CDR3 nucleotides are TGTGCCAGCAGCCAAGTAAACTCGTTATACGAGCAGTACTTC.

The V gene is TRBV6-2 or TRBV6-3, the J gene TRBJ2-2; 13 bases line up with TRBD2. The CDR3 loop spans 21 amino acids. V gave up 6 bases and J gave up 0 bases; unmatched junction bases: 16. Germline V CDR1 and CDR2: MNHEY, SVGEGT. CDR3 in amino acids: CASSNMGLAGRGFANTGELFF. The CDR3 coding sequence is TGTGCCAGCAGCAACATGGGACTAGCGGGACGAGGATTCGCGAACACCGGGGAGCTGTTTTTT.

The J gene is TRBJ1-1, the V gene TRBV13, with D unresolved. CDR1 PRHDT and CDR2 FYEKMQ come from the germline V gene (reference sequence). The V end lost 5 bases, the J end lost 1 base, and 8 bases lay between the germline ends. The CDR3 runs 13 residues. For the CDR3, the DNA is TGTGCCAGCAGCCTTACTGAGAACACTGAAGCTTTCTTT. Protein product: CASSLTENTEAFF.

The rearrangement links TRBV28 to TRBJ1-2; tentative D call: TRBD1 (5 bases). The germline V and J ends were trimmed by 6 bases and 7 bases, with 18 bases remaining between them. Germline CDR1 MDHEN, CDR2 SYDVKM. The CDR3 spans 14 residues. The CDR3 nucleotides are TGTGCCAGCAGACCCGGAGGGGCCGTAGGTGGCTACACCTTC. Translating gives CASRPGGAVGGYTF.

On this clone itself: This sample also contains other DNA sequences that code for the same CDR3. The V call is TRBV19, the J call TRBJ2-7, with 7 nucleotides matching TRBD1. Germline V CDR1 and CDR2: LNHDA, SQIVND (reference sequence). V lost 1 base and J lost 1; bases outside the gene matches: 4. This CDR3 contains 15 residues. In nucleotides, the CDR3 is TGTGCCAGTAGTATAGGGACAGGACTTTCCTACGAGCAGTACTTC. Amino acids: CASSIGTGLSYEQYF.

This clone was observed a single time. The rearrangement links TRBV7-8 to TRBJ2-3, with TRBD1 as a possible D gene (5 bases). This CDR3 comprises 18 residues. CDR1 and CDR2 (germline): SGHVS, FQNEAQ. V was pared by 2 bases and J by 2 bases, with 20 bases between. CDR3 nucleotides: TGTGCCAGCAGCTTAATGTTCGGACACTCCCGCGACACAGATACGCAGTATTTT. Residues: CASSLMFGHSRDTDTQYF.

This clone was seen once. The chain recombines TRBV5-1 with TRBJ1-3; possibly TRBD1 for D (5 bases). The CDR3 extends over 16 amino acids. Trimming took 3 bases from V and 2 from J, leaving 15 bases between them. Germline V gene data show CDR1 as SGHRS and CDR2 as YFSETQ. Written as DNA, the CDR3 is TGCGCCAGCAGCTACACCGGGACTTCTACTGGAAACACCATATATTTT. Amino acid sequence: CASSYTGTSTGNTIYF. Together with reference TRBV5-1 and TRBJ1-3, the CDR3 gives the full variable domain: KAGVTQTPRYLIKTRGQQVTLSCSPISGHRSVSWYQQTPGQGLQFLFEYFSETQRNKGNFPGRFSGRQFSNSRSEMNVSTLELGDSALYLCASSYTGTSTGNTIYFGEGSWLTVV.

The chain has TRBV9 and TRBJ2-7; possible D gene TRBD1, 6 bases. Germline CDR1 reads SGDLS; CDR2 reads YYNGEE. The length of the CDR3 is 17 residues. V gave up 4 bases and J gave up 0 bases, with 20 bases separating them. For the CDR3, the DNA is TGTGCCAGCAGCCCGCAGCCCACAGGGTCAGGCTCCTACGAGCAGTACTTC. It encodes CASSPQPTGSGSYEQYF.

The V and J genes are TRBV9 and TRBJ2-5; perhaps TRBD2 as D (5 bases). Germline-derived CDR1 and CDR2 are SGDLS and YYNGEE. Trimming removed 0 bases from V and 5 bases from J, with 14 bases in between. The length of the CDR3 is 15 residues. CDR3 protein: CASSVGTGTGETQYF. The CDR3 DNA reads as TGTGCCAGCAGCGTAGGAACGGGAACCGGGGAGACCCAGTACTTC.

This chain links TRBV6-2 or TRBV6-3 with TRBJ2-2; 7 bases line up with TRBD2. Trimming cost V 2 bases and J 7 bases; bases outside gene matches: 10. There are 16 residues in the CDR3. Per germline, CDR1 MNHEY and CDR2 SVGEGT. The DNA of the CDR3 is TGTGCCAGCAGTTACGCGGGCGGGAGTGGTGTCGGGGAGCTGTTTTTT. As protein: CASSYAGGSGVGELFF.